The rows below give T cell receptor beta chains drawn from one sample of a study of cytomegalovirus exposure and HLA in healthy donors. Libraries were prepared by immunoSEQ multiplex PCR; TCRdb keeps only in-frame clonotypes and omits some of them. Of more than 100,000 clones in the sample, around 74% were seen once. Source material: PBMCs. These receptors were taken from a man between 60 and 75 years old in good health and CMV-seropositive. Each CDR3 is given with its conserved first and last residue. D genes are given only for firm matches. The listing skips clone size in some rows; elsewhere it reads once, few, many or a size class.

d_gene	v_gene	abundance	j_gene	CDR3aa	CDR3nt
TRBD1	TRBV7-2	NA	TRBJ1-6	CASSPRGQRNSPLHF	TGTGCCAGCAGCCCTAGGGGACAGAGGAATTCACCCCTCCACTTT
TRBD2	TRBV5-1	NA	TRBJ2-1	CASSLAGLAGTSYNEQFF	TGCGCCAGCAGCTTGGCCGGGTTAGCGGGAACTTCCTACAATGAGCAGTTCTTC
NA	TRBV25-1	once	TRBJ2-3	CASSGQFVYTQYF	TGTGCCAGCAGTGGACAGTTTGTGTATACGCAGTATTTT
TRBD2	TRBV7-8	NA	TRBJ2-7	CASSPRTSGTAKQYF	TGTGCCAGCAGCCCCCGGACTAGCGGGACAGCCAAGCAGTACTTC
NA	TRBV18	NA	TRBJ1-4	CASSPPTREKLFF	TGTGCCAGCTCACCACCAACTCGGGAAAAACTGTTTTTT
TRBD1	TRBV7-2	NA	TRBJ1-5	CASSPQGGGSNQPQHF	TGTGCCAGCAGCCCACAGGGGGGTGGGAGCAATCAGCCCCAGCATTTT
TRBD1	TRBV5-1	NA	TRBJ2-5	CASSLVVGGVGEETQYF	TGCGCCAGCAGCTTGGTAGTAGGGGGCGTGGGGGAAGAGACCCAGTACTTC
NA	TRBV19	NA	TRBJ1-5	CASRGGGHQPQHF	TGTGCCAGTCGGGGGGGCGGACATCAGCCCCAGCATTTT
NA	TRBV30	NA	TRBJ2-1	CAWSGQGAGGRNEQFF	TGTGCCTGGAGTGGGCAGGGGGCGGGAGGGCGTAATGAGCAGTTCTTC
TRBD2	TRBV6-1	NA	TRBJ2-3	CASSDAAAGGLDTQYF	TGTGCCAGCAGTGACGCCGCGGCGGGGGGGCTAGATACGCAGTATTTT
NA	TRBV9	NA	TRBJ1-3	CASSVGQSSGNTIYF	TGTGCCAGCAGCGTCGGACAGAGCTCTGGAAACACCATATATTTT
TRBD1	TRBV6-5	few	TRBJ2-1	CASPRQGTYNEQFF	TGTGCCAGCCCCCGACAGGGAACCTACAATGAGCAGTTCTTC
TRBD1	TRBV6-1	NA	TRBJ2-7	CASSATGGPRISYEQYF	TGTGCCAGCAGTGCCACAGGGGGACCCCGAATCTCCTACGAGCAGTACTTC
TRBD2	TRBV5-1	NA	TRBJ2-1	CASSWTSGNNEQFF	TGCGCCAGCAGTTGGACTAGCGGGAACAATGAGCAGTTCTTC
NA	TRBV18	NA	TRBJ2-3	CASSPGQSTDTQYF	TGTGCCAGCTCACCCGGACAGAGCACAGATACGCAGTATTTT
NA	TRBV5-1	NA	TRBJ1-1	CASSLPGPLNTEAFF	TGCGCCAGCAGCTTACCAGGCCCCCTGAACACTGAAGCTTTCTTT
NA	TRBV21-1	NA	TRBJ2-7	CASSKGGSSYEQYF	TGTGCCAGCAGCAAAGGAGGGAGCTCCTACGAGCAGTACTTC
NA	TRBV5-1	NA	TRBJ2-7	CASRRGGAYEQYF	TGCGCCAGCAGGAGGGGGGGAGCATACGAGCAGTACTTC
NA	TRBV12-5	NA	TRBJ2-3	CASGLSRWGGTDTQYF	TGTGCTAGTGGTTTGTCCAGGTGGGGAGGCACAGATACGCAGTATTTT
NA	TRBV6-1	NA	TRBJ1-1	CASSEARAGAFMNTEAFF	TGTGCCAGCAGTGAAGCTAGGGCGGGGGCCTTCATGAACACTGAAGCTTTCTTT
TRBD1	TRBV2	NA	TRBJ2-3	CASRKPGQGPDTQYF	TGTGCCAGCAGAAAACCGGGACAGGGGCCAGATACGCAGTATTTT
TRBD1	TRBV5-5	few	TRBJ2-1	CASSLEVGQAGHEQFF	TGTGCCAGCAGCTTGGAGGTGGGACAGGCAGGCCATGAGCAGTTCTTC
TRBD2	TRBV15	once	TRBJ2-3	CATSRDEPAGPTDTQYF	TGTGCCACCAGCAGAGATGAGCCAGCGGGGCCCACAGATACGCAGTATTTT
TRBD2	TRBV10-3	NA	TRBJ2-1	CAISTRTSGSSYNEQFF	TGTGCCATCAGTACCAGGACTAGCGGGAGCTCCTACAATGAGCAGTTCTTC
TRBD2	TRBV29-1	NA	TRBJ2-3	CSVRTSGRQDTQYF	TGCAGCGTGAGGACTAGCGGGAGACAAGATACGCAGTATTTT
NA	TRBV6-1	NA	TRBJ1-5	CASSEVSSNQPQHF	TGTGCCAGCAGTGAAGTCAGTAGCAATCAGCCCCAGCATTTT
TRBD1	TRBV19	few	TRBJ1-4	CASSNRDRAREKLFF	TGTGCCAGTAGTAACCGGGACAGGGCTCGCGAAAAACTGTTTTTT
NA	TRBV5-1	NA	TRBJ2-5	CASSPSARGGVETQYF	TGCGCCAGCAGCCCCTCCGCGCGGGGAGGCGTAGAGACCCAGTACTTC
NA	TRBV28	NA	TRBJ1-6	CASSLRSPLHF	TGTGCCAGCAGTTTGCGCTCACCCCTCCACTTT
TRBD2	TRBV5-1	NA	TRBJ2-2	CASSWAGANTGELFF	TGCGCCAGCAGCTGGGCGGGAGCGAACACCGGGGAGCTGTTTTTT
TRBD1	TRBV2	NA	TRBJ1-3	CASSAHPTGLSTIYF	TGTGCCAGCAGTGCCCATCCGACAGGGCTTAGCACCATATATTTT
NA	TRBV7-6	once	TRBJ1-6	CASSLERGSSPLHF	TGTGCCAGCAGCTTAGAAAGGGGGTCTTCACCCCTCCACTTT
NA	TRBV7-2	NA	TRBJ2-5	CASSLNRGGETQYF	TGTGCCAGCAGCTTAAACAGGGGAGGCGAGACCCAGTACTTC
TRBD2	TRBV25-1	once	TRBJ2-7	CASSDQRGTYEQYF	TGTGCCAGCAGTGACCAGCGGGGCACCTACGAGCAGTACTTC
NA	TRBV12-5	NA	TRBJ2-7	CASAEGGTDYEQYF	TGTGCTAGTGCCGAGGGGGGGACCGACTACGAGCAGTACTTC
TRBD1	TRBV5-1	NA	TRBJ1-1	CASSRGTASLNTEAFF	TGCGCCAGCAGCCGTGGGACAGCTTCTCTCAACACTGAAGCTTTCTTT
NA	TRBV5-7	NA	TRBJ2-5	CASSSGRRGRTSKEQYF	TGTGCCAGCAGCTCGGGGAGGAGGGGACGCACGTCGAAAGAGCAGTACTTC
NA	TRBV10-3	NA	TRBJ1-1	CAISEVGDSPMNTEAFF	TGTGCCATCAGTGAGGTAGGGGATTCCCCAATGAACACTGAAGCTTTCTTT
TRBD1	TRBV6-1	NA	TRBJ1-4	CASSDPGGPNEKLFF	TGTGCCAGCAGTGATCCAGGGGGTCCTAATGAAAAACTGTTTTTT
NA	TRBV5-6	NA	TRBJ2-7	CASSLGLGASYEQYF	TGTGCCAGCAGCTTGGGGTTGGGGGCTTCCTACGAGCAGTACTTC
NA	TRBV20-1	NA	TRBJ1-1	CSARGLPEAFF	TGCAGTGCTAGAGGGCTGCCTGAAGCTTTCTTT
NA	TRBV29-1	NA	TRBJ1-1	CSLRRGATEAFF	TGCAGCCTCCGCCGGGGGGCCACTGAAGCTTTCTTT
NA	TRBV6-5	NA	TRBJ1-5	CASSSSYNQPQHF	TGTGCCAGCAGTTCGTCGTACAATCAGCCCCAGCATTTT
NA	TRBV4-1	few	TRBJ1-5	CASSQGTGVSNQPQHF	TGCGCCAGCAGCCAAGGGACCGGGGTAAGCAATCAGCCCCAGCATTTT
TRBD1	TRBV2	NA	TRBJ1-1	CASSLTGRDTEAFF	TGTGCCAGCAGCCTGACAGGGAGAGATACTGAAGCTTTCTTT
TRBD1	TRBV7-2	NA	TRBJ2-2	CASSLGDRDTGELFF	TGTGCCAGCAGCTTAGGAGACAGGGACACCGGGGAGCTGTTCTTT
NA	TRBV30	NA	TRBJ2-4	CAWGGRIVKNIQYF	TGTGCCTGGGGGGGGAGGATTGTCAAAAACATTCAGTACTTC
TRBD1	TRBV10-2	NA	TRBJ2-7	CASRVGQGASYEQYF	TGCGCCAGCAGGGTCGGACAGGGGGCTTCTTACGAGCAGTACTTC
TRBD1	TRBV29-1	NA	TRBJ1-1	CSVVKRGRVAEAFF	TGCAGCGTTGTTAAGAGGGGGCGAGTGGCTGAAGCTTTCTTT
NA	TRBV28	NA	TRBJ2-7	CASSDTPYEQYF	TGTGCCAGCAGTGACACCCCCTACGAGCAGTACTTC